This T cell receptor beta chain was found in a study of OX40 agonist ivuxolimab in advanced cancers. Study-level background: Participants averaged approximately 61 years of age (range roughly 23 to 85) and were over 75% male.

Peripheral blood came from all dose cohorts at three timepoints. Overall study results and limits: CD8+ T cells (on average) carried more expanded clones than CD4+ T cells.

On this clone itself: The target antigen is unknown.

Per germline, CDR1 KGHSH and CDR2 LQKENI. With 2 bases removed from V and 5 bases from J, the gap between germline ends came to 7 bases. The CDR3 is 13 amino acids. Some clones are missing from TCRdb's copy, which holds only in-frame ones; the method was immunoSEQ multiplex PCR. The sample has about 80,000 clones; 80% to 90% are singletons. The sequencing used CD4+ or CD8+ T cells sorted from blood, collected in a trial of the OX40 agonist ivuxolimab. The chain uses TRBV18 and TRBJ1-5; D call uncertain. This TCR was sampled from an adult with an advanced solid tumor such as melanoma, head and neck, liver or kidney cancer. The CDR3 DNA is TGTGCCAGCTCACCAGGGGAGGATCAGCCCCAGCATTTT. Its protein is CASSPGEDQPQHF. Looking up the rest from reference TRBV18 and TRBJ1-5 gives the full variable domain: NAGVMQNPRHLVRRRGQEARLRCSPMKGHSHVYWYRQLPEEGLKFMVYLQKENIIDESGMPKERFSAEFPKEGPSILRIQQVVRGDSAAYFCASSPGEDQPQHFGDGTRLSIL.